In this sample, the clone carrying this T cell receptor beta chain turned up once. The sample comes from a study of blood T cells in healthy people across ages. The V segment lost 0 bases and the J segment 2 bases; nucleotides outside the gene matches: 3. This CDR3 has 15 amino acids. Germline V gene data show CDR1 as MNHEY and CDR2 as SMNVEV (reference sequence). A second PCR, run for about 7 to 11 cycles, used a sample-barcoded 5' primer plus a J-beta primer mix. MiXCR was run by TCRdb on the 5' RACE reads, yielding one entry per CDR3 protein. The table records about 1.4 million distinct CDR3 sequences, around 59% of them present only once.

This chain uses TRBV27 with TRBJ2-7; 8 nucleotides agree with TRBD1. Sequenced sample: blood. This sequence originates from a man in his late teens or twenties in good health. The CDR3 sequence is CASSLSPTGAYEQYF. Written as DNA, the CDR3 is TGTGCCAGCAGTTTATCTCCGACAGGGGCCTACGAGCAGTACTTC.